One sample yielded the 8 T cell receptor beta chains listed below, sequenced in a study of chemoradiotherapy in HPV16-positive cancers (dated by TCRdb to the early 2020s). The library was prepared using the immunoSEQ multiplex PCR assay. In its TCRdb copy, this immuneACCESS table keeps in-frame sequences only and misses some clones. Where compared with another copy, unresolved V genes explain less than half of these, and the others have no known cause. In this sample the table shows some 8,600 clones, about 89% of which occur a single time. The ten top clones hold approximately 3.4% of the sample. The material sequenced was blood, taken from a patient who underwent chemoradiotherapy. These receptors came from a human donor with HPV-associated anogenital cancer.

This rearrangement joins TRBV4-1 to TRBJ1-1; perhaps TRBD1 as D (5 bases). This CDR3 comprises 16 residues. V was cut by 4 bases and J by 4 bases, with 19 bases left in between. Germline loops: CDR1 MGHRA, CDR2 YSYEKL. This chain's CDR3 is CASSRSLGVLGTEAFF. CDR3 DNA: TGCGCCAGCAGCCGTTCCTTGGGGGTCTTGGGCACTGAAGCTTTCTTT.

This chain links TRBV30 with TRBJ1-6; D call uncertain. V lost 2 bases, J lost 10 bases, and 9 bases lay in between. The CDR3 totals 12 residues. CDR1 is GTSNPN, CDR2 SVGIG, per germline (reference sequence). The CDR3 here is CAWSHQASPLHF. CDR3 bases: TGTGCCTGGAGTCACCAAGCGTCACCCCTCCACTTT.

The V gene is TRBV5-1, the J gene TRBJ2-3; 11 bases align to TRBD2. CDR1 is SGHRS and CDR2 is YFSETQ in the germline V gene. V trimming: 0 bases; J trimming: 5 bases; junction bases outside the gene matches: 8. The CDR3 has 17 residues. The DNA for the CDR3 is TGCGCCAGCAGCTTGGAATCTAGCGGGAGGATCGGAGATACGCAGTATTTT. It codes for CASSLESSGRIGDTQYF.

V and J are TRBV6-5 and TRBJ2-5; TRBD2 might be the D (7 bases). This CDR3 region has 13 residues. In germline, CDR1 is MNHEY, CDR2 SVGAGI. Trimming removed 5 bases at V and 7 bases at J, with 14 bases between. For the CDR3, the DNA is TGTGCCAGCAGTCAGGGCCGGGGGGCGACCCAGTACTTC. Its translation is CASSQGRGATQYF.

This chain connects TRBV25-1 to TRBJ1-2, with TRBD1 matching 10 bases. With V trimmed by 6 bases and J by 7 bases, 8 bases remained unmatched. The CDR3 loop spans 14 amino acids. Germline CDR1 is MGHDK and CDR2 is SYGVNS. CDR3 residues: CASRETGGVGGYTF. The CDR3 DNA follows: TGTGCCAGCAGAGAGACAGGGGGCGTTGGTGGCTACACCTTC.

The chain couples TRBV10-1 to TRBJ1-1, with D unclear. V was trimmed by 3 bases and J by 3 bases, leaving 8 bases between them. From germline, CDR1 is WNHNN and CDR2 SYGVQD (reference sequence). The CDR3 extends over 13 amino acids. CDR3: CASSDGLDTEAFF. The CDR3 DNA sequence: TGCGCCAGCAGTGATGGGTTGGACACTGAAGCTTTCTTT.

This chain connects TRBV18 to TRBJ2-2, with 8 bases that match TRBD1. CDR1 and CDR2 from the germline V gene are KGHSH and LQKENI. V was clipped by 1 base and J by 5 bases; unmatched bases: 6. The CDR3 length is 16 residues. The CDR3 DNA reads as TGTGCCAGCTCACCACTACAGGGGGTCGATACCGGGGAGCTGTTTTTT. Translated: CASSPLQGVDTGELFF.

The V call is TRBV6-1, the J call TRBJ2-3, with D hard to call. The germline V and J ends were trimmed by 7 bases and 4 bases, with 15 bases remaining between them. CDR3 length: 14 amino acids. Germline V gives CDR1 MNHNS, CDR2 SASEGT. CDR3 in amino acids: CASKTTSGADTQYF. As DNA, the CDR3 is TGTGCCAGCAAGACGACGTCTGGGGCAGATACGCAGTATTTT.